What follows are 6 T cell receptor beta chains derived from one specimen sequenced in a study of cytomegalovirus exposure and HLA in healthy donors. In the PCR, 60 Vbeta and 13 Jbeta primers were used. Generated by immunoSEQ multiplex PCR, the TCRdb table keeps only in-frame clones and is missing some. The data contain 79,000 or so clones, about 69% of them seen just once; the ten biggest clones take up approximately 16%. The sample taken for sequencing was PBMCs. The source is a woman between 35 and 50 years old in good health and CMV-seropositive.

V is TRBV6-6 and J is TRBJ2-2; perhaps TRBD1 as D (6 bases). Germline CDR1 reads MNHNY; CDR2 reads SVGAGI (reference sequence). The CDR3 has 16 amino acids. V shed 6 bases and J shed 4 bases, with 18 bases lying between them. CDR3 protein: CASSPKRGSVTGELFF. The CDR3 nucleotides are TGTGCCAGCAGCCCAAAGAGGGGGTCGGTCACCGGGGAGCTGTTTTTT.

The V and J genes are TRBV5-4 and TRBJ2-6; 14 bases match TRBD2. Losses at the gene ends were 3 bases for V and 0 bases for J; bases not matched to a gene: 5. The germline CDR1 and CDR2 sequences are SGHNT and YYREEE (reference sequence). The CDR3 consists of 19 residues. CDR3 loop: CASSWAGLAGDSGANVLTF. In nucleotides, the CDR3 is TGTGCCAGCAGCTGGGCGGGACTAGCGGGAGACTCTGGGGCCAACGTCCTGACTTTC.

The V and J genes are TRBV2 and TRBJ2-1, with TRBD2 matching over 11 bases. Germline V gene data show CDR1 as SNHLY and CDR2 as FYNNEI. V shed 6 bases, J shed 4 bases, and the junction held 8 bases outside the gene matches. This CDR3 region has 16 residues. The CDR3 nucleotides are TGTGCCAGCAGCAAGGGAACTAGCGGGGGATACAATGAGCAGTTCTTC. Encoded protein: CASSKGTSGGYNEQFF.

The chain uses TRBV11-2 and TRBJ1-3, with 10 bases aligning to TRBD1. This CDR3 region has 15 residues. From germline, CDR1 is SGHAT and CDR2 FQNNGV. After removal of 4 bases from V and 4 bases from J, the junction contained 4 bases not matched to a gene. CDR3 sequence reads: CASSYRTGGGNTIYF. The CDR3 coding sequence is TGTGCCAGCAGCTACCGGACAGGGGGAGGAAACACCATATATTTT.

The chain is built from TRBV5-4 and TRBJ1-2, with 11 bases identical to TRBD1. Per germline, CDR1 SGHNT and CDR2 YYREEE (reference sequence). V shed 0 bases, J shed 8 bases, and the junction held 6 bases outside the gene matches. The CDR3 consists of 15 residues. The CDR3 DNA sequence: TGTGCCAGCAGCTTGGGAGGGACAGGGGGAAGAGGCTACACCTTC. Protein sequence: CASSLGGTGGRGYTF.

This clone was seen only once. CDR3 coding DNA: TGTGCCAGCAGCTACTCCGGGACAGGGGAGGCCGGGGAGCTGTTTTTT. This codes for CASSYSGTGEAGELFF. The V gene is TRBV5-6, the J gene TRBJ2-2; the match to TRBD1 covers 10 bases. The CDR3 is 16 residues long. Germline lookup yields CDR1 SGHDT and CDR2 YYEEEE. V shed 3 bases and J 6 bases; nucleotides not matched to a gene: 8.